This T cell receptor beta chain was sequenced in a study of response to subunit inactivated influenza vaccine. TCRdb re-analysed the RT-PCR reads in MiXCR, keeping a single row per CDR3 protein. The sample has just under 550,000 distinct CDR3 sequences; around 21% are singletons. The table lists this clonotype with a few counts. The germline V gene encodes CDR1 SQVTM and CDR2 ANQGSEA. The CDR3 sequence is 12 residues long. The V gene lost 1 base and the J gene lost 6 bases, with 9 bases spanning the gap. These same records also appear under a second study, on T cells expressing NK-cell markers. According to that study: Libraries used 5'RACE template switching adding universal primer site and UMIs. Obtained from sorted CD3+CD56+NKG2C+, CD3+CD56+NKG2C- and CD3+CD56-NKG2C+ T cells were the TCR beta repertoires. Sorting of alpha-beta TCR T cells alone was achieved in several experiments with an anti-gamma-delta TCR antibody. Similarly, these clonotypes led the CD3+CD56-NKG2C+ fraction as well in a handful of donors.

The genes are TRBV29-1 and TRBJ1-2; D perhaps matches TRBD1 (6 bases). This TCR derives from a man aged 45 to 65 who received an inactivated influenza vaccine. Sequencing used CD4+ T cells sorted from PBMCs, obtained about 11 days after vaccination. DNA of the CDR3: TGCAGCGTTGAAGTGTCAGGGGATGGCTACACCTTC. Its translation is CSVEVSGDGYTF.